This entry is about one T cell receptor (beta chain). The data were produced by immunoSEQ multiplex PCR, yet TCRdb's version contains in-frame clones alone and is incomplete. This sample carries over 50,000 clones, roughly 87% of them seen once, and the ten largest clones take 1.5% to 2%. The record originates from a study of T cell changes during pregnancy in multiple sclerosis. Trimming stripped 0 bases from V and 5 bases from J, with 5 bases between. The CDR3 is 13 residues long. The germline gives CDR1 MGHDK, CDR2 SYGVNS. V usage is TRBV25-1 and J usage is TRBJ1-5, with D hard to call. The sequence was collected from a female donor with multiple sclerosis, enrolled in a pregnancy study. Here the sequenced sample was peripheral blood, taken in the first trimester of pregnancy. This CDR3 is CASSEYQDQPQHF. The CDR3, as DNA: TGTGCCAGCAGTGAATATCAGGATCAGCCCCAGCATTTT.